Following are 20 T cell receptor beta chains from one sample sequenced in a study of blood T cell repertoires in COVID-19. Assay: immunoSEQ multiplex PCR; the TCRdb copy retains only in-frame clones and omits some. The table includes some 320,000 clones, about 82% detected once. The specimen was peripheral blood. Receptors originate from a human donor in a cohort sampled during active COVID-19.

This chain links TRBV2 with TRBJ1-5, with TRBD1 matching 7 bases. Germline-derived CDR1 and CDR2 are SNHLY and FYNNEI. The V gene end was trimmed by 4 bases and the J gene end by 7 bases; junction bases not matched to a gene: 10. This CDR3 is 15 amino acids long. In DNA, the CDR3 is TGTGCCAGCAGTGTTCTACAGGGGATTCGGCAGCCCCAGCATTTT. Encoded protein: CASSVLQGIRQPQHF.

This sequence joins TRBV18 and TRBJ2-7; 7 positions match TRBD1. The CDR3 loop spans 16 amino acids. V gave up 6 bases and J gave up 3 bases; unmatched junction bases: 14. CDR1 is KGHSH, CDR2 LQKENI, per germline. The CDR3 DNA is TGTGCCAGCTCTGTTGCGGCCGGAGCAGGGGGCTACGAGCAGTACTTC. Its translation is CASSVAAGAGGYEQYF.

The chain couples TRBV19 to TRBJ2-6; D may be TRBD1 (5 bases). Trimming shortened V by 7 bases and J by 10 bases, and 20 bases separated the two germline ends. The CDR3 has 15 amino acids. Germline CDR1 is LNHDA and CDR2 is SQIVND (reference sequence). The CDR3 loop reads CASKGLVQIGNVLTF. The CDR3 bases are TGTGCCAGTAAGGGGCTCGTTCAAATCGGAAACGTCCTGACTTTC.

The gene calls are TRBV7-9 and TRBJ2-7; D is perhaps TRBD2 (5 bases). In germline, CDR1 is SEHNR, CDR2 FQNEAQ (reference sequence). The V and J ends lost 5 bases and 2 bases respectively, with 16 bases between them. This CDR3 has 15 amino acids. For the CDR3, the DNA is TGTGCCAGCAGCCCGGGATACCCGATTACCTACGAGCAGTACTTC. Translation: CASSPGYPITYEQYF.

This rearrangement joins TRBV6-5 to TRBJ1-3; D call uncertain. V lost 6 bases and J lost 0, with 9 bases in between. The CDR3 length is 14 residues. Per germline, CDR1 MNHEY and CDR2 SVGAGI. The CDR3 coding sequence is TGTGCCAGCAGCTCAGGTATCTCTGGAAACACCATATATTTT. Its translation: CASSSGISGNTIYF.

The chain employs TRBV9 and TRBJ2-3; 11 nucleotides align to TRBD2. V dropped 4 bases and J dropped 5; count of bases not matched to a gene: 9. Germline lookup yields CDR1 SGDLS and CDR2 YYNGEE. The CDR3 is made up of 16 amino acids. DNA for the CDR3: TGTGCCAGCAGCTCGATAGCGGGGGGGACCGTAGATACGCAGTATTTT. Translating gives CASSSIAGGTVDTQYF.

The rearrangement uses TRBV11-2 and TRBJ1-2, with D possibly TRBD1 on 5 matching bases. The CDR3 has 13 amino acids. Germline V gene data show CDR1 as SGHAT and CDR2 as FQNNGV. Trimming stripped 7 bases from V and 6 bases from J, with 15 bases between. The CDR3 DNA is TGTGCCAGCACCTATATAGCGGGGCATGGCTACACCTTC. It is translated as CASTYIAGHGYTF.

This clone was detected a few times. As DNA, the CDR3 is TGTGCCAGCAGCTTGGCAGGTAGCTCCTACAATGAGCAGTTCTTC. It is translated as CASSLAGSSYNEQFF. This chain uses TRBV5-8 with TRBJ2-1; D is unresolved. V lost 0 bases and J 0 bases, leaving 7 bases between the germline ends. CDR3 size: 15 residues. The germline CDR1 and CDR2 sequences are SGHTS and YDEGEE.

The chain has TRBV27 and TRBJ2-3; D unresolved. This CDR3 spans 17 amino acids. The germline V gene has CDR1 MNHEY and CDR2 SMNVEV (reference sequence). The germline V and J ends were trimmed by 5 bases and 2 bases, with 20 bases remaining between them. The CDR3 DNA is TGTGCCAGCAGTCCACTTCTCGGAAGAAGCGCCACAGATACGCAGTATTTT. Its translation: CASSPLLGRSATDTQYF.

The CDR3 region is CASSLPGRNTEAFF. The CDR3 coding sequence is TGTGCCAGCAGCTTGCCAGGGCGGAACACTGAAGCTTTCTTT. V is TRBV7-9 and J is TRBJ1-1, with a tentative D call TRBD1 (5 bases). The germline V gene encodes CDR1 SEHNR and CDR2 FQNEAQ (reference sequence). The CDR3 loop spans 14 amino acids. V lost 3 bases to trimming and J lost 1 base, with 9 bases between them.

The chain joins TRBV24-1 to TRBJ1-1, with D uncertain. The CDR3 consists of 13 residues. Trimming removed 2 bases from V and 1 base from J, with 4 bases in between. Germline V gives CDR1 KGHDR, CDR2 SFDVKD. This chain's CDR3 is CATSDSSNTEAFF. In nucleotides, the CDR3 is TGTGCCACCAGTGATTCCTCGAACACTGAAGCTTTCTTT.

This chain uses TRBV5-8 with TRBJ1-5; D unresolved. Trimming took off 3 bases at V and 4 bases at J, with 8 bases between the two ends. CDR1 SGHTS and CDR2 YDEGEE come from the germline V gene. The CDR3 sequence is 13 residues long. The CDR3 spells CASSYDGNQPQHF. CDR3 in DNA: TGTGCCAGCAGCTATGACGGGAATCAGCCCCAGCATTTT.

The chain recombines TRBV28 with TRBJ2-7, with D tentatively TRBD2 (5 bases). The CDR3 spans 12 residues. Germline V gives CDR1 MDHEN, CDR2 SYDVKM. V lost 4 bases and J 6 bases, leaving 10 bases between the germline ends. The CDR3 DNA is TGTGCCAGCAGTTGGGCGGGTATCGAGCAGTACTTC. Protein product: CASSWAGIEQYF. Complete variable domain (other parts from reference TRBV28 and TRBJ2-7): DVKVTQSSRYLVKRTGEKVFLECVQDMDHENMFWYRQDPGLGLRLIYFSYDVKMKEKGDIPEGYSVSREKKERFSLILESASTNQTSMYLCASSWAGIEQYFGPGTRLTVT.

J is TRBJ2-2 and V is TRBV29-1; the D gene is possibly TRBD1 (6 bases). This CDR3 is built from 12 residues. Germline values: CDR1 SQVTM, CDR2 ANQGSEA. V lost 4 bases to trimming and J lost 5 bases, with 8 bases between them. DNA for the CDR3: TGCAGCGTTGTTCAGGGGACCGGGGAGCTGTTTTTT. It is translated as CSVVQGTGELFF.

This chain joins TRBV14 and TRBJ2-3, with a weak D call TRBD2 (6 bases). Trimming removed 4 bases from V and 3 bases from J, with 8 bases in between. Germline lookup yields CDR1 SGHDN and CDR2 FVKESK. This CDR3 is 13 amino acids long. CDR3 region: CASSLAGTDTQYF. The CDR3 bases are TGTGCCAGCAGCCTTGCGGGAACAGATACGCAGTATTTT.

The chain combines TRBV21-1 with TRBJ2-7; the D call of TRBD1 is as the table states it, not checked on the DNA. TRBV21-1 is given as a pseudogene. This CDR3 has 14 residues. The CDR3 spells CASSNSQGSYEQYF. The CDR3 bases are TGTGCCAGCAGCAATTCCCAGGGGTCCTACGAGCAGTACTTC.

The chain has TRBV24-1 and TRBJ2-3, with 8 nucleotides matching TRBD2. J was trimmed by 2 bases and V by 1 base; bases with no gene match: 10. The CDR3 covers 18 residues. CDR1 is KGHDR, CDR2 SFDVKD, per germline. The CDR3, as DNA: TGTGCCACCAGTGATTTCGGGGCCACTAGCGGATACACAGATACGCAGTATTTT. It codes for CATSDFGATSGYTDTQYF.

This clone appeared once. Its ends do not fully match the called genes, so a read error is possible. The CDR3 nucleotides are TGTGCCAGCGAATATCCGGGACAGGGAGGTCAAGGGACCCAGTACTTC. Its protein product is CASEYPGQGGQGTQYF. The J gene is TRBJ2-5, the V gene TRBV2; 9 bases align to TRBD1. The CDR3 loop spans 16 amino acids. Germline CDR1 and CDR2: SNHLY and FYNNEI.

V is TRBV5-6 and J is TRBJ2-3; 12 nucleotides align to TRBD2. This CDR3 has 16 amino acids. V was pared by 2 bases and J by 2 bases, with 3 bases of the junction left unmatched. The germline V gene has CDR1 SGHDT and CDR2 YYEEEE. The CDR3 sequence is CASSFRLAGATDTQYF. In DNA form, the CDR3 reads TGTGCCAGCAGCTTTCGACTAGCGGGGGCCACAGATACGCAGTATTTT.

This sequence joins TRBV29-1 and TRBJ1-3; D is unresolved. This CDR3 contains 13 residues. Germline CDR1 is SQVTM and CDR2 is ANQGSEA. The V end was cut by 4 bases, the J end by 2 bases, with 9 bases between. The CDR3 nucleotides read TGCAGCGTTGGCGGCAGCGCTGGAAACACCATATATTTT. Translation gives CSVGGSAGNTIYF.